This TCR beta chain is from a study of cytomegalovirus exposure and HLA in healthy donors. Study-wide results and limits: TCR beta sequences numbering roughly 18,000 were associated with HLA alleles at 0.05 false discovery rate in a later analysis. In vitro experiments confirmed that a few CMV-associated chains were specific for CMV antigens. Cytomegalovirus association was assigned to about 150 TCR beta chains.

Use of 60 Vbeta and 13 Jbeta primers characterized the PCR. TCRdb's copy holds only in-frame clones and misses some; the assay was immunoSEQ multiplex PCR. The profile shows more than 90,000 clones, about 61% of them singletons. CDR3 length: 13 amino acids. V was pared by 3 bases and J by 0 bases, with 6 bases between. Germline V gene lookup returns CDR1 SGHKS and CDR2 YYEKEE (reference sequence). This clone was seen only once. What it binds is not known. The clonotype was recovered from a woman aged 25 to 39 in good health and CMV-seronegative. The V and J genes are TRBV5-5 and TRBJ1-1; the D is unclear. Source material: PBMCs. CDR3 residues: CASSSGMNTEAFF. The CDR3 coding sequence is TGTGCCAGCAGCTCGGGGATGAACACTGAAGCTTTCTTT.